The T cell receptor (beta chain) described here comes from a study of regulatory T cells in long-lasting Graves disease. Building the TCR beta libraries relied on iRepertoire HTBI primers, and CDR3 regions underwent Arm-PCR. TCRdb used MiXCR to reprocess the multiplex PCR reads, holding one entry per CDR3 protein. The sample includes about 470,000 distinct CDR3 sequences, about 22% of them seen just once. This clonotype was observed a few times. Its antigen is unknown. Notes on the study in general: Favored gene segments in persistent disease were TRBV28, TRBJ1-2 and TRBJ2-5. Patients with persistent Graves' had lower TCR diversity than newly diagnosed patients.

V was shortened by 3 bases and J by 5 bases, with 8 bases between the two germline ends. The CDR3 has 13 amino acids. From germline, CDR1 is SGHVS and CDR2 FQNEAQ. As to time point: persistent/refractory GD, antithyroid drugs over 5 years with positive TRAb. The TCR library was prepared using RNA isolated from PBMCs. The authors diagnosed Graves' disease using American Thyroid Association guidelines. The receptor comes from a female donor with Graves disease. Sequenced material: peripheral blood mononuclear cells (PBMCs), taken when the disease was refractory, from a patient treated with antithyroid drugs. V is TRBV7-8 and J is TRBJ1-5; D is undetermined. The CDR3 DNA is TGTGCCAGCAGCTTGAGGCTGGATCAGCCCCAGCATTTT. It codes for CASSLRLDQPQHF.